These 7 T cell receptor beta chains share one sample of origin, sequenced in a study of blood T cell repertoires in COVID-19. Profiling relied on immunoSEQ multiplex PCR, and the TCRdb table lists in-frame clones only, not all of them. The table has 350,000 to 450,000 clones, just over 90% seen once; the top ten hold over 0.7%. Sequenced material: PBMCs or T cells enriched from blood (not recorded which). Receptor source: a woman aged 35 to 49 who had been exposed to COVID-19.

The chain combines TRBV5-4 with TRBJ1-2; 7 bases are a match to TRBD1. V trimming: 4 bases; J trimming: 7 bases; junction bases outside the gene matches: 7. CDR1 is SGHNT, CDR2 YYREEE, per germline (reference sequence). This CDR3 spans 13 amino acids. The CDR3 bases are TGTGCCAGCAGCCCGGACAGGAGCGGTGGCTACACCTTC. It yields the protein CASSPDRSGGYTF.

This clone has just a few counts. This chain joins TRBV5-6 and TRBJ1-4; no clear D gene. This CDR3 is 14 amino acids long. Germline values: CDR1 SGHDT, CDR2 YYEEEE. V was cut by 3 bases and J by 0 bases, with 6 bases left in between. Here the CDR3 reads CASSSGATNEKLFF. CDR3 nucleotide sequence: TGTGCCAGCAGCTCAGGTGCAACTAATGAAAAACTGTTTTTT.

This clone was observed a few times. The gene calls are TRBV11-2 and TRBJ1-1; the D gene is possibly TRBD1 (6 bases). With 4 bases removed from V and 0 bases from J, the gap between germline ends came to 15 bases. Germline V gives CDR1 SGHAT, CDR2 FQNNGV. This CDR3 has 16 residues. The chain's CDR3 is CASSSLTQGMNTEAFF. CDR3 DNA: TGTGCCAGCAGCTCATTGACACAGGGCATGAACACTGAAGCTTTCTTT.

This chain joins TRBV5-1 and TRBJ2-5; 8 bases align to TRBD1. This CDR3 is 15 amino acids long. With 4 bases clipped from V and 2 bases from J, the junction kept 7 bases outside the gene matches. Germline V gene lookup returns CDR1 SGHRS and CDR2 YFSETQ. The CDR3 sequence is CASSRLGQGQETQYF. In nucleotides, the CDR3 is TGCGCCAGCAGCAGACTCGGACAGGGTCAAGAGACCCAGTACTTC.

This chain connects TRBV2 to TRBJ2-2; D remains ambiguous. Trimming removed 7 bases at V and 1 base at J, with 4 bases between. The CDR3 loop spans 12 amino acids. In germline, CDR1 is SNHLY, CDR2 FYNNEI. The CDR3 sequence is CASTRNTGELFF. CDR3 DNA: TGTGCCAGCACGCGGAACACCGGGGAGCTGTTTTTT.

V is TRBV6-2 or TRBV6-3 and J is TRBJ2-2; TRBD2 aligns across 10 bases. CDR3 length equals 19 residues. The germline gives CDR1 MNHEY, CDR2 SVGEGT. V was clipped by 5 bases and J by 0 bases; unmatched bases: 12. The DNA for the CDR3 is TGTGCCAGCAGTCGCCCCCGACTAGCGGGTGGCGCGAACACCGGGGAGCTGTTTTTT. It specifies CASSRPRLAGGANTGELFF.

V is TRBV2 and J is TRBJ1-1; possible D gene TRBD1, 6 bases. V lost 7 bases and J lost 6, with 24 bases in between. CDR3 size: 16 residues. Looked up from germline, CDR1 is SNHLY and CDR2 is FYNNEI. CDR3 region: CASTRRGNNRAAEAFF. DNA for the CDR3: TGTGCCAGCACCCGAAGGGGGAACAACAGGGCCGCTGAAGCTTTCTTT.